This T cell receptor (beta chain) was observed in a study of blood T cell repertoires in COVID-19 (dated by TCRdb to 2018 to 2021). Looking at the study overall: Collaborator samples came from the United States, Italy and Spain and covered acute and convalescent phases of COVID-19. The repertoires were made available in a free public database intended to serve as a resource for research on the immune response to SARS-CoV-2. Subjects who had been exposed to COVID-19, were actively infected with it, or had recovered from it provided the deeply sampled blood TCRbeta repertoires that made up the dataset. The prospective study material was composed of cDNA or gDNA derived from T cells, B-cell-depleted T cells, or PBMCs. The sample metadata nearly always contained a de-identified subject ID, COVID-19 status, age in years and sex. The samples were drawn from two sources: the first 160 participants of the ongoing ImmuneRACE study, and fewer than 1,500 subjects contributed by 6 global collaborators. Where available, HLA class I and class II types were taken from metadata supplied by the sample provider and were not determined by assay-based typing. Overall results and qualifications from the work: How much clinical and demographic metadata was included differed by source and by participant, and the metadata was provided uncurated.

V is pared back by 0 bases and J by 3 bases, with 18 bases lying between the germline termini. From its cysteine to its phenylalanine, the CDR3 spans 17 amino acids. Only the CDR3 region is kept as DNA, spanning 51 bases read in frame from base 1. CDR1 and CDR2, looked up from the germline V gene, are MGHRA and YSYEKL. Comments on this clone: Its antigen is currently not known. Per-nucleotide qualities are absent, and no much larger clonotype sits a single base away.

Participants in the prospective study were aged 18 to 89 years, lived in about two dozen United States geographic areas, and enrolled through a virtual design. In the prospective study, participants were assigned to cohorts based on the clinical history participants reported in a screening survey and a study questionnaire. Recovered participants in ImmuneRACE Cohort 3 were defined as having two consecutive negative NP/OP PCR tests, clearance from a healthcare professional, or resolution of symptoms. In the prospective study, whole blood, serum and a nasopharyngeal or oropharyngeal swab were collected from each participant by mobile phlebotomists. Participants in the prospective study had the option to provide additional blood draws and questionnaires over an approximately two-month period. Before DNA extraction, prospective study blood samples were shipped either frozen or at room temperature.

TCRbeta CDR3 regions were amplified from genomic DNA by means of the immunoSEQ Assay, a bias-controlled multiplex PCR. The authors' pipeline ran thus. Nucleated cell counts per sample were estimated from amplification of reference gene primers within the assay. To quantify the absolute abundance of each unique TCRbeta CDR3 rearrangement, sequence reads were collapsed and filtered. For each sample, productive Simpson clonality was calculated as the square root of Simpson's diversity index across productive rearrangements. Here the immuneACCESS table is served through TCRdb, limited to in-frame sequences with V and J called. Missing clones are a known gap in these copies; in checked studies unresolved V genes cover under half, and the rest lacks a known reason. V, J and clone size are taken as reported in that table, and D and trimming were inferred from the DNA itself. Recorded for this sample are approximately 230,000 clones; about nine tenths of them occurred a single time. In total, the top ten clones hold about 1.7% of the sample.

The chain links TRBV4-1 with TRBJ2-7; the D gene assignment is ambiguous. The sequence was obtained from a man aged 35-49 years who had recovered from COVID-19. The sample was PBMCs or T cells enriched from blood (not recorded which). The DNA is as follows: TGCGCCAGCAGCCAAGAATTAGGCCCCAGGTTAAGCTACGAGCAGTACTTC. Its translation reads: CASSQELGPRLSYEQYF.